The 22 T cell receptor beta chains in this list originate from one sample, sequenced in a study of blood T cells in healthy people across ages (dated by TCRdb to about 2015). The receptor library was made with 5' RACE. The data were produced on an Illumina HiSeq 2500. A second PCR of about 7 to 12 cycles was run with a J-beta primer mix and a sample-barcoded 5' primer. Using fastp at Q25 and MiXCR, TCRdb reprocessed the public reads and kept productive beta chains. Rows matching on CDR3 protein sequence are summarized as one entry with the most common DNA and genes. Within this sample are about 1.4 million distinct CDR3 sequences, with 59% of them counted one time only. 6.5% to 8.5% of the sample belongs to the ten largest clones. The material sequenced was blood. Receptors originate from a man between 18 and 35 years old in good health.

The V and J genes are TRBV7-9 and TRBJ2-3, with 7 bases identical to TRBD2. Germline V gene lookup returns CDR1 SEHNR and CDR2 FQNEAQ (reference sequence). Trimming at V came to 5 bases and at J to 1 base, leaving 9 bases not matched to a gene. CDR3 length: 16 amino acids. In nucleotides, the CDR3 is TGTGCCAGCAGCCCACCTAGCGGCAGTCGCACAGATACGCAGTATTTT. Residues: CASSPPSGSRTDTQYF.

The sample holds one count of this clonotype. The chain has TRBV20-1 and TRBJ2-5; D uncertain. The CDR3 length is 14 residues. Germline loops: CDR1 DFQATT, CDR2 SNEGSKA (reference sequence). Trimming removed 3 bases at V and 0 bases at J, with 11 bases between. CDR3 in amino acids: CSASSSRNQETQYF. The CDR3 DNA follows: TGCAGTGCTAGTTCGAGTCGCAACCAAGAGACCCAGTACTTC.

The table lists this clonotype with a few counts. CDR3 nucleotide sequence: TGCAGCGTGTCCGCGGGACTCTCCTACGAGCAGTACTTC. Its protein is CSVSAGLSYEQYF. The V and J genes are TRBV29-1 and TRBJ2-7, with TRBD2 as a possible D gene (6 bases). The germline V gene encodes CDR1 SQVTM and CDR2 ANQGSEA. V was cut by 6 bases and J by 0 bases, with 12 bases left in between. This CDR3 contains 13 residues.

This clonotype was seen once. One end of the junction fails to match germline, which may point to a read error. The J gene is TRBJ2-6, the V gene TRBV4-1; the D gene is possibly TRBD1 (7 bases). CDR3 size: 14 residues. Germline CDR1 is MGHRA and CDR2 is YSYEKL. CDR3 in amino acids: CASTTGTGATVLTF. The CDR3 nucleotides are TGCGCCAGCACGACAGGGACTGGGGCCACCGTCCTGACTTTC.

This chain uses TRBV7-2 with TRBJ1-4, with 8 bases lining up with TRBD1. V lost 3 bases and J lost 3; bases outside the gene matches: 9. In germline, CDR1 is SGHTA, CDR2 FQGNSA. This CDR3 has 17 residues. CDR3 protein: CASSFHAPGGSNEKLFF. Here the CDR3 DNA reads TGTGCCAGCAGCTTCCATGCCCCAGGGGGCTCTAATGAAAAACTGTTTTTT.

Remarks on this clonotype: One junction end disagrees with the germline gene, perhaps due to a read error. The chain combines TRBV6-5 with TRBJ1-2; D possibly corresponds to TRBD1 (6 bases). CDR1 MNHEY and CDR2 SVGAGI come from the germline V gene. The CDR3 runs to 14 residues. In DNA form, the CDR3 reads TGTGCCACCCTGGGTCAGGGGCCAGGGTATGGTTACACCTTC. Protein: CATLGQGPGYGYTF.

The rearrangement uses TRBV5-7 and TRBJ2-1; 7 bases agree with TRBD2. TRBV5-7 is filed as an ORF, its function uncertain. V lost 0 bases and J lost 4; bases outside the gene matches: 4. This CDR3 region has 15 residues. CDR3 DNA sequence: TGTGCCAGCAGCTTGGCGGGACTATCGTACAATGAGCAGTTCTTC. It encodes CASSLAGLSYNEQFF.

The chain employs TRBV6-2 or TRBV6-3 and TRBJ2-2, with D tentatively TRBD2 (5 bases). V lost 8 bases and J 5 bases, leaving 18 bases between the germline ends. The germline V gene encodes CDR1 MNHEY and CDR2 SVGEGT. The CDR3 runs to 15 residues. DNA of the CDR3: TGTGCCAGCCGTGTTGTGAGGGAGTGGACCGGGGAGCTGTTTTTT. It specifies CASRVVREWTGELFF.

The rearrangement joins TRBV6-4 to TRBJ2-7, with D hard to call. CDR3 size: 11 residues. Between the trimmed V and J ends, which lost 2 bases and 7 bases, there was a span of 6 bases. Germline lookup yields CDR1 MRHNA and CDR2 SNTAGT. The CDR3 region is CASSDGREQYF. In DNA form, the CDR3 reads TGTGCCAGCAGTGACGGTCGTGAGCAGTACTTC.

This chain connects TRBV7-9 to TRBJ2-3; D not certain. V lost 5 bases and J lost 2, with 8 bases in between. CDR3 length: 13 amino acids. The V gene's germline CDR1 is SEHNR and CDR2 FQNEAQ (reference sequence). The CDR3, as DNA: TGTGCCAGCAGCATTAGCCTCACAGATACGCAGTATTTT. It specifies CASSISLTDTQYF.

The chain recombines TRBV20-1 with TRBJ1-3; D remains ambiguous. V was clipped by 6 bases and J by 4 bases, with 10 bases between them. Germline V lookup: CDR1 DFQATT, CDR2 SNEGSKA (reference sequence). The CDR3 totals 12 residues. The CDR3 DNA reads TGCAGTGCCGGGTCGCAGGGAAACACCATATATTTT. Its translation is CSAGSQGNTIYF.

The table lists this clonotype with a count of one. CDR3 nucleotides: TGTGGCTGCTCGAGGAACTACGAGCAGTACTTC. This encodes CGCSRNYEQYF. The chain recombines TRBV7-8 with TRBJ2-7, with no clear D. The CDR3 length is 11 residues. CDR1 SGHVS and CDR2 FQNEAQ come from the germline V gene.

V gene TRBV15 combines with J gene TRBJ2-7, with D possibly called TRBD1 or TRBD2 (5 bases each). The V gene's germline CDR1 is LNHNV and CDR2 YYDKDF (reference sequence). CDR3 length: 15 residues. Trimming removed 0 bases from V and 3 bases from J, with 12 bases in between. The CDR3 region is CATSRDGRQHYEQYF. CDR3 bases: TGTGCCACCAGCAGAGATGGGAGACAGCACTACGAGCAGTACTTC. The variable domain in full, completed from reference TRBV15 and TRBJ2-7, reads DAMVIQNPRYQVTQFGKPVTLSCSQTLNHNVMYWYQQKSSQAPKLLFHYYDKDFNNEADTPDNFQSRRPNTSFCFLDIRSPGLGDTAMYLCATSRDGRQHYEQYFGPGTRLTVT.

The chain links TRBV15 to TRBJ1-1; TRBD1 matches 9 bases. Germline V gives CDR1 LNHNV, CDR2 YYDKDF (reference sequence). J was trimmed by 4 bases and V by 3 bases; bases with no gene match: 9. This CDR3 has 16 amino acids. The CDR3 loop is CATSRGQGLFSTEAFF. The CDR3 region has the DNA TGTGCCACCAGCAGGGGACAGGGCCTGTTTTCCACTGAAGCTTTCTTT.

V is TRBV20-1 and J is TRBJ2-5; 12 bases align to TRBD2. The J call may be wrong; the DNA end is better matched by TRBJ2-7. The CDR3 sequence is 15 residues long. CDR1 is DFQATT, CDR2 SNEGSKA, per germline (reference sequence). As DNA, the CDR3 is TGCAGTGCTAGTTGGACTAGCGGGGATTGGTACGAGCAGTACTTC. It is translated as CSASWTSGDWYEQYF.

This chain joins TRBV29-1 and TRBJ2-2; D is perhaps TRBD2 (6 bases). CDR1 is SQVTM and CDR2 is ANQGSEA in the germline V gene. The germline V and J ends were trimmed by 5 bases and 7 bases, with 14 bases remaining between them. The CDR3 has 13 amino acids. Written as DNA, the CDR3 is TGCAGCGTTTCTAGCTGGGGGGACGGGGAGCTGTTTTTT. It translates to CSVSSWGDGELFF.

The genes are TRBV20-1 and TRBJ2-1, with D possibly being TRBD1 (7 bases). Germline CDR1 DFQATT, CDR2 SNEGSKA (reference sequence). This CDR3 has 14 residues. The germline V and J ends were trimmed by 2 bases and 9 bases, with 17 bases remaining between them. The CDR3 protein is CSARPTGAGGEQFF. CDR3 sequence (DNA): TGCAGTGCTAGACCCACGGGGGCAGGGGGTGAGCAGTTCTTC.

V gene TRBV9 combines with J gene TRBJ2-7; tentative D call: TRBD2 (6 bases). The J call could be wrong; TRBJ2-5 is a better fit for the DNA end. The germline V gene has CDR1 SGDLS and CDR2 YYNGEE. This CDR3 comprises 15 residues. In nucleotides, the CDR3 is TGTGCCAGCAGCGTAGGCGGGGTTGGGGGGGAGACCCAGTACTTC. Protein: CASSVGGVGGETQYF.

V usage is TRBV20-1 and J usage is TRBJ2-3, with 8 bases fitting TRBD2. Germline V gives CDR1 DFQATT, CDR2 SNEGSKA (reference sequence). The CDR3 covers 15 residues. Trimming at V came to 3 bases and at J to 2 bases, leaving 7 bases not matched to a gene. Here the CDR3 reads CSARALSGNTDTQYF. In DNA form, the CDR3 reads TGCAGTGCTAGGGCCCTTAGCGGGAACACAGATACGCAGTATTTT.

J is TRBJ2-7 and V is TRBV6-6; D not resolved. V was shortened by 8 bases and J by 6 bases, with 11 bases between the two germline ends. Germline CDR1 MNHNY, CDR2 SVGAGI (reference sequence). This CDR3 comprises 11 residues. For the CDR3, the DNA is TGTGCCAGCGCAGGATTGAGCGAGCAGTACTTC. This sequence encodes CASAGLSEQYF.

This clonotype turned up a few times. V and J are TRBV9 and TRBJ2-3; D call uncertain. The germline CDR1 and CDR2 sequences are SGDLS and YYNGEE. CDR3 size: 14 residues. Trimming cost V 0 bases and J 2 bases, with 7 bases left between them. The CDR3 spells CASSVADVTDTQYF. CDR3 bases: TGTGCCAGCAGCGTAGCTGACGTCACAGATACGCAGTATTTT. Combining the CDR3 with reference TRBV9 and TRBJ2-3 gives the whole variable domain DSGVTQTPKHLITATGQRVTLRCSPRSGDLSVYWYQQSLDQGLQFLIQYYNGEERAKGNILERFSAQQFPDLHSELNLSSLELGDSALYFCASSVADVTDTQYFGPGTRLTVL.

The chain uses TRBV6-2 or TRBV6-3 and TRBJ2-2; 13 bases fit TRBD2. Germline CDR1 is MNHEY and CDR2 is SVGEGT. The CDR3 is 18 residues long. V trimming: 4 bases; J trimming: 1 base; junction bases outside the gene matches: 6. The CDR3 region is CASSFRTSGGLNTGELFF. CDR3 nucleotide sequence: TGTGCCAGCAGTTTTCGGACTAGCGGGGGATTGAACACCGGGGAGCTGTTTTTT.